These T cell receptor beta chains were read from a single sample in a study of blood T cell repertoires in COVID-19. Generated by immunoSEQ multiplex PCR, the TCRdb table keeps only in-frame clones and is missing some. The sample yields about 250,000 clones, about 87% seen once. What was sequenced was peripheral blood. The receptors originated from a woman in her 30s with COVID-19, enrolled during active disease. The CDR3 runs from the conserved cysteine through the conserved F or W. D genes are given only for firm matches.

j_gene: TRBJ1-5; d_gene: -; v_gene: TRBV7-9; CDR3aa: CASSPERGKPQHF; CDR3nt: TGTGCCAGCAGCCCAGAAAGGGGTAAGCCCCAGCATTTT
j_gene: TRBJ2-7; d_gene: TRBD2; v_gene: TRBV4-3; CDR3aa: CASSQERGGEQYF; CDR3nt: TGCGCCAGCAGCCAAGAGCGGGGGGGCGAGCAGTACTTC
j_gene: TRBJ2-5; d_gene: TRBD1; v_gene: TRBV4-3; CDR3aa: CASSQDLGQGSAETQYF; CDR3nt: TGCGCCAGCAGCCAAGACCTGGGACAGGGATCAGCCGAGACCCAGTACTTC
j_gene: TRBJ2-1; d_gene: TRBD2; v_gene: TRBV5-4; CDR3aa: CASSSGLAAYNEQFF; CDR3nt: TGTGCCAGCAGCTCCGGACTAGCGGCTTACAATGAGCAGTTCTTC
j_gene: TRBJ2-3; d_gene: -; v_gene: TRBV5-1; CDR3aa: CASSLEGPQGGTDTQYF; CDR3nt: TGCGCCAGCAGCTTGGAGGGACCACAGGGCGGCACAGATACGCAGTATTTT
j_gene: TRBJ2-1; d_gene: -; v_gene: TRBV6-4; CDR3aa: CASSDRYNEQFF; CDR3nt: TGTGCCAGCAGTGACCGGTACAATGAGCAGTTCTTC
j_gene: TRBJ2-7; d_gene: TRBD2; v_gene: TRBV19; CDR3aa: CASTNQGLAGQYF; CDR3nt: TGTGCCAGTACCAATCAAGGACTAGCGGGGCAGTACTTC
j_gene: TRBJ1-4; d_gene: TRBD1; v_gene: TRBV6-6; CDR3aa: CASRPPGQGGEKLFF; CDR3nt: TGTGCCAGCAGACCTCCGGGACAGGGAGGAGAAAAACTGTTTTTT
j_gene: TRBJ2-1; d_gene: -; v_gene: TRBV6-5; CDR3aa: CASSDVGGSYNEQFF; CDR3nt: TGTGCCAGCAGCGATGTAGGGGGCTCCTACAATGAGCAGTTCTTC
j_gene: TRBJ1-2; d_gene: -; v_gene: TRBV11-2; CDR3aa: CASSLGSDYGYTF; CDR3nt: TGTGCCAGCAGCTTAGGCAGCGACTATGGCTACACCTTC